What follows are 24 T cell receptor beta chains derived from one specimen sequenced in a study of blood T cell repertoires in COVID-19. Sequenced by immunoSEQ multiplex PCR; TCRdb stores in-frame clones only, minus some. Here the sample spans fewer than 350,000 clones, about 86% being singletons. Sequenced: peripheral blood. Every receptor here comes from a woman aged 25-40 years with COVID-19, enrolled during active disease.

The DNA of the CDR3 is TGTGCCAGCAGCTGGTACAGGGCCGACCAAGAGACCCAGTACTTC. It specifies CASSWYRADQETQYF. The chain joins TRBV11-2 to TRBJ2-5; TRBD1 is a possible D gene (6 bases). This CDR3 has 15 amino acids. In germline, CDR1 is SGHAT, CDR2 FQNNGV. Trimming removed 4 bases from V and 0 bases from J, with 12 bases in between.

The chain joins TRBV6-5 to TRBJ2-4, with D perhaps matching TRBD1 (6 bases). V gave up 4 bases and J gave up 0 bases, with 13 bases separating them. Germline CDR1 and CDR2: MNHEY and SVGAGI. This CDR3 is 16 amino acids long. CDR3 residues: CASSSQDSIAKNIQYF. The CDR3 DNA reads TGTGCCAGCAGTTCGCAGGACAGTATAGCCAAAAACATTCAGTACTTC.

The V and J genes are TRBV1 and TRBJ2-3; the table calls TRBD2, which could not be checked here. TRBV1 is tagged as a pseudogene. The CDR3 has 18 residues. This CDR3 is CTSSRGGGLTDTTDTQYF. CDR3 bases: TGCACCAGCAGCCGCGGCGGGGGACTAACCGACACCACAGATACGCAGTATTTT.

This sequence joins TRBV28 and TRBJ1-5; D is ambiguous. V was cut by 5 bases and J by 4 bases, with 21 bases left in between. Germline assignment: CDR1 MDHEN and CDR2 SYDVKM. CDR3 length: 17 amino acids. CDR3 sequence reads: CASSTPREERANQPQHF. The CDR3 region has the DNA TGTGCCAGCAGTACCCCCCGGGAGGAAAGGGCAAATCAGCCCCAGCATTTT.

The rearrangement links TRBV5-1 to TRBJ1-1; D is unresolved. Germline V gene sequence: CDR1 SGHRS, CDR2 YFSETQ. V was shortened by 4 bases and J by 2 bases, with 15 bases between the two germline ends. This CDR3 region has 15 residues. Here the CDR3 DNA reads TGCGCCAGCAGCGCGGACTCCACTGCCAACACTGAAGCTTTCTTT. Translation: CASSADSTANTEAFF.

The chain has TRBV10-3 and TRBJ2-1; 10 positions agree with TRBD2. The V gene end was trimmed by 5 bases and the J gene end by 5 bases; junction bases not matched to a gene: 3. From germline, CDR1 is ENHRY and CDR2 SYGVKD. The CDR3 runs 14 residues. CDR3 sequence reads: CAISSSGGNNEQFF. The CDR3 DNA reads TGTGCCATCAGTAGTAGCGGGGGGAACAATGAGCAGTTCTTC.

V usage is TRBV5-1 and J usage is TRBJ2-3, with 9 bases fitting TRBD2. Unmatched junction bases numbered 6, after V lost 3 bases and J lost 1 base. The CDR3 has 16 amino acids. CDR1 and CDR2 (germline): SGHRS, YFSETQ. CDR3 nucleotides: TGCGCCAGCAGCTCGGCGGGAGGGATTCGCACAGATACGCAGTATTTT. This translates into CASSSAGGIRTDTQYF.

The V gene is TRBV5-8, the J gene TRBJ2-4, with 7 positions matching TRBD2. Germline V gene data show CDR1 as SGHTS and CDR2 as YDEGEE. The ends lost 3 bases at V and 0 bases at J; junction bases unmatched: 3. This CDR3 comprises 15 residues. This CDR3 reads CASSWGGLAKNIQYF. DNA of the CDR3: TGTGCCAGCAGCTGGGGAGGGTTAGCCAAAAACATTCAGTACTTC.

V is TRBV14 and J is TRBJ1-6, with unresolved D. The CDR3 is 15 amino acids. Trimming removed 4 bases at V and 9 bases at J, with 16 bases between. Germline loops: CDR1 SGHDN, CDR2 FVKESK. Written as DNA, the CDR3 is TGTGCCAGCAGCCGGCGGGATCTTGATGGTTCACCCCTCCACTTT. Protein: CASSRRDLDGSPLHF.

This clone was found a few times. This chain joins TRBV28 and TRBJ1-6; D is ambiguous. The CDR3 runs to 15 residues. Germline lookup yields CDR1 MDHEN and CDR2 SYDVKM. Trimming left V 7 bases short and J 5 bases short, with 15 bases between. The CDR3: CASTYRGRNNSPLHF. The CDR3 region has the DNA TGTGCCAGCACCTACCGGGGTCGGAATAATTCACCCCTCCACTTT.

The chain has TRBV27 and TRBJ2-3; possibly TRBD1 for D (6 bases). The CDR3 is 15 amino acids. CDR1 and CDR2 (germline): MNHEY, SMNVEV (reference sequence). V dropped 3 bases and J dropped 3 bases, with 13 bases sitting between them. In DNA, the CDR3 is TGTGCCAGCAGTTTTATCTGGGGGCGGACAGATACGCAGTATTTT. Translating gives CASSFIWGRTDTQYF.

The V and J genes are TRBV15 and TRBJ1-2; 7 nucleotides line up with TRBD1. CDR1 LNHNV and CDR2 YYDKDF come from the germline V gene (reference sequence). V was clipped by 4 bases and J by 10 bases; unmatched bases: 3. This CDR3 contains 11 residues. The CDR3 DNA is TGTGCCACCAGCAACGGACAGGCCTACACCTTC. Its translation: CATSNGQAYTF.

CDR3 sequence (DNA): TGTGCCAGCAGCCAAGCAGTCCGCTCCTACAATGAGCAGTTCTTC. This gives the protein CASSQAVRSYNEQFF. This rearrangement joins TRBV3-1 (or the pseudogene TRBV3-2) to TRBJ2-1; no definite D call. This CDR3 has 15 residues. Germline V lookup: CDR1 LGHDT, CDR2 YNNKEL (reference sequence). V was clipped by 1 base and J by 0 bases, with 7 bases between them.

Comments on this clone: It is unclear where the CDR3 begins or ends on the DNA, so no DNA is shown, and the CDR3 is as TCRdb lists it. CDR3: CASSIWGQGARKTQYF. The chain is built from TRBV21-1 and TRBJ2-5; no DNA check was done on the table's D call, TRBD1. TRBV21-1 is classified as a pseudogene. The length of the CDR3 is 16 amino acids, counting both ends.

The CDR3 region is CASSPKTGLNTEAFF. DNA for the CDR3: TGTGCCAGCAGCCCAAAGACAGGCCTGAACACTGAAGCTTTCTTT. The chain couples TRBV5-4 to TRBJ1-1; the D gene is possibly TRBD1 (6 bases). CDR3 length: 15 amino acids. V dropped 4 bases and J dropped 0 bases, with 13 bases sitting between them. CDR1 is SGHNT and CDR2 is YYREEE in the germline V gene (reference sequence).

This chain links TRBV27 with TRBJ1-1; a weak D match, TRBD1 (6 bases). CDR3 size: 15 residues. The germline V gene has CDR1 MNHEY and CDR2 SMNVEV (reference sequence). Trimming left V 2 bases short and J 4 bases short, with 14 bases between. The CDR3 loop is CASSLLRGHVTEAFF. In DNA, the CDR3 is TGTGCCAGCAGTTTACTCAGGGGCCACGTCACTGAAGCTTTCTTT.

The chain employs TRBV5-1 and TRBJ2-7; D gene unclear. The CDR3 length is 14 residues. The germline CDR1 and CDR2 sequences are SGHRS and YFSETQ. V dropped 1 base and J dropped 4 bases, with 12 bases sitting between them. The DNA for the CDR3 is TGCGCCAGCAGCTTGTTTCTCCTCGGGTACGAGCAGTACTTC. This codes for CASSLFLLGYEQYF.

The chain employs TRBV5-5 and TRBJ2-3; the match to TRBD2 covers 14 bases. V was pared by 6 bases and J by 1 base, with 7 bases of the junction left unmatched. This CDR3 region has 17 residues. Germline values: CDR1 SGHKS, CDR2 YYEKEE (reference sequence). The CDR3 is CASTGTSGGWGTDTQYF. Here the CDR3 DNA reads TGTGCCAGCACCGGGACTAGCGGGGGTTGGGGCACAGATACGCAGTATTTT.

The rearrangement uses TRBV6-5 and TRBJ2-7, with D possibly being TRBD2 (6 bases). CDR3 size: 13 residues. Germline CDR1 is MNHEY and CDR2 is SVGAGI. V shed 6 bases and J shed 4 bases, with 13 bases lying between them. The CDR3 region is CASSYAAGYEQYF. In nucleotides, the CDR3 is TGTGCCAGCAGCTATGCGGCGGGGTACGAGCAGTACTTC.

The V and J genes are TRBV28 and TRBJ1-1; no clear D. This CDR3 is 11 amino acids long. The germline V and J ends were trimmed by 4 bases and 11 bases, with 11 bases remaining between them. Germline V gives CDR1 MDHEN, CDR2 SYDVKM. The CDR3 nucleotides are TGTGCCAGCAGTTCTCCTTTGGGCGCTTTCTTT. It specifies CASSSPLGAFF.

The chain links TRBV9 to TRBJ1-3; D unresolved. This CDR3 has 15 residues. The V end was cut by 4 bases, the J end by 0 bases, with 11 bases between. Germline CDR1 is SGDLS and CDR2 is YYNGEE. In nucleotides, the CDR3 is TGTGCCAGCAGCCTTTCGAGTTTCTCTGGAAACACCATATATTTT. This sequence encodes CASSLSSFSGNTIYF.

In nucleotides, the CDR3 is TGTGCCAGCAGCTTGGATGGAGGAGGGGAGGTTGAAAAACTGTTTTTT. It yields the protein CASSLDGGGEVEKLFF. This chain connects TRBV5-5 to TRBJ1-4; tentatively, D is TRBD1 (5 bases). The CDR3 extends over 16 amino acids. V was cut by 0 bases and J by 7 bases, with 16 bases left in between. Germline V gene sequence: CDR1 SGHKS, CDR2 YYEKEE (reference sequence).

The chain has TRBV4-2 and TRBJ2-3, with a weak D call TRBD2 (5 bases). Germline lookup yields CDR1 LGHNA and CDR2 YNFKEQ. Deletions cut 0 bases from V and 0 bases from J, with 13 bases between. The CDR3 covers 17 residues. CDR3 loop: CASSQDLRGASTDTQYF. CDR3 DNA sequence: TGTGCCAGCAGCCAAGATCTCCGGGGTGCTAGCACAGATACGCAGTATTTT.

The chain links TRBV12-3 or TRBV12-4 to TRBJ1-2; 7 positions agree with TRBD1. CDR3 length equals 13 residues. Trimming at V came to 4 bases and at J to 3 bases, leaving 2 bases not matched to a gene. The CDR3 reads CASSSGTDYGYTF. CDR3 nucleotide sequence: TGTGCCAGCAGTTCCGGGACAGACTATGGCTACACCTTC.